This TCR beta chain was recorded in a study of metastatic and nonmetastatic thyroid tumors. The overall study: Peripheral blood and tumor or nodule samples from malignant and benign thyroid patients were compared. Broader study findings: A significant increase in TCR beta diversity was reportedly seen in malignant thyroid tumors relative to benign nodules, in blood and tumor.

This clone was detected many times. Its specificity is unknown. This clone may be a read error of a much larger clone one base away. This specimen includes other DNA sequences encoding the same CDR3. No treatment of any kind had been given to any patient before thyroid surgery. In the original analysis: Variation in CDR3 across clinicopathological groups served as the basis for constructing a distant-metastasis classifier in papillary thyroid cancer. TCRdb re-called the PCR reads through MiXCR. The V and J calls were determined by TCRdb, not by the authors. Found here are around 26,000 clones, 10% to 15% of them singletons; the top ten hold 14%. Germline values: CDR1 MNHNS, CDR2 SASEGT. The CDR3 has 15 residues. V was clipped by 8 bases and J by 0 bases, with 16 bases between them.

The TCR sequence derives from a female donor with papillary thyroid cancer or a benign thyroid nodule (not recorded which). Some clones in this sample may be carry-over from other donors' samples. The J gene is TRBJ1-1, the V gene TRBV6-1, with D possibly TRBD1 on 5 matching bases. The sequenced sample was blood. This CDR3 reads CASRPGAPMNTEAFF. CDR3 in DNA: TGTGCCAGCCGGCCCGGGGCCCCAATGAACACTGAAGCTTTCTTT.